These 3 T cell receptor beta chains came from one sample sequenced in a study of chemoradiotherapy in HPV16-positive cancers. The protocol was immunoSEQ multiplex PCR, while the TCRdb copy is restricted to in-frame clones and leaves out a portion. The sample comprises over a thousand clones, 86% of which are singletons, and about 6.2% rests with the top ten. Sample: tumor tissue, taken from a patient who underwent chemoradiotherapy. The receptor set was obtained from a human donor with HPV-associated anogenital cancer.

This clone rates as large. The V and J genes are TRBV7-2 and TRBJ2-1; 12 nucleotides agree with TRBD2. Unmatched junction bases numbered 15, after V lost 3 bases and J lost 15 bases. The V gene's germline CDR1 is SGHTA and CDR2 FQGNSA. The CDR3 totals 16 residues. The CDR3: CASSLDSGLAGTKRFF. CDR3 nucleotides: TGTGCCAGCAGCTTGGACAGCGGACTAGCGGGAACGAAAAGGTTCTTC.

The rearrangement uses TRBV4-1 and TRBJ1-3, with 9 bases that match TRBD1. The V gene end was trimmed by 1 base and the J gene end by 4 bases; junction bases not matched to a gene: 8. The CDR3 extends over 17 amino acids. CDR1 and CDR2 from the germline V gene are MGHRA and YSYEKL. The CDR3 bases are TGCGCCAGCAGCCAAGCCGCTACCGGGACAGGGGGAAACACCATATATTTT. Translated, it gives CASSQAATGTGGNTIYF.

This clone came up a few times. V is TRBV5-6 and J is TRBJ2-7; 8 bases are shared with TRBD1. Germline CDR1 reads SGHDT; CDR2 reads YYEEEE. After removal of 0 bases from V and 0 bases from J, the junction contained 5 bases not matched to a gene. CDR3 length equals 16 residues. The CDR3 nucleotides are TGTGCCAGCAGCTTGGGACAGGGGACCTACTCCTACGAGCAGTACTTC. It codes for CASSLGQGTYSYEQYF.